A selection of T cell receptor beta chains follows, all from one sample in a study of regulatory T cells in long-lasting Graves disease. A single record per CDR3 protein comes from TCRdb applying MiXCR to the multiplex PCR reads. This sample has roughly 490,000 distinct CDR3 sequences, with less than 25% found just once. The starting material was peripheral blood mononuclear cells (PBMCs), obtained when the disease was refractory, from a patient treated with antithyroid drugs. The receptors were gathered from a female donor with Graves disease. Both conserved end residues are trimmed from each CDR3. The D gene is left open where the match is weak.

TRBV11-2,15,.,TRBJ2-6,ASSATDSYSGANVLT
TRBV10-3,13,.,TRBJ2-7,AITDSRRGAGEQY
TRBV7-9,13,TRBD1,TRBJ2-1,ASSRDRVGNNEQF
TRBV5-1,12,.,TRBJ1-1,ASSSGEGHTEAF
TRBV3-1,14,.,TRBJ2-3,ASSQDKGPSTDTQY
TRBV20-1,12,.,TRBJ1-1,SARVQALNTEAF
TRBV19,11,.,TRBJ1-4,ASTGTTGEKLF
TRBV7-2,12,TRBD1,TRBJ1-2,ASSPDRARYGYT
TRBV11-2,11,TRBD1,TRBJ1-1,ASSSTGATEAF
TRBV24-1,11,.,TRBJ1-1,ATRSEKNTEAF